This paragraph reports one T cell receptor (beta chain). Its antigen is not identified. This sample is drawn from a study of T cell responses to AZD1222 COVID-19 vaccine. This CDR3 spans 15 amino acids. Germline CDR1 is SGHDT and CDR2 is YYEEEE. The V and J ends lost 3 bases and 2 bases, in that order; junction bases with no gene match: 4. Notes on the study in general: Samples come after the peak T cell response, not at day 14. Dominant at 160-218 and 743-854, vaccine-associated CD4 TCRs also spanned spike.

Repertoires were generated with immunoSEQ multiplex PCR, while TCRdb's copy carries only in-frame clones and drops some. Here the sample spans more than 100,000 clones, 70% to 90% being singletons. The receptor was isolated from an adult in good health. This chain joins TRBV5-6 and TRBJ2-1, with 8 nucleotides matching TRBD2. The sample here was peripheral blood, taken on day 0 of AZD1222 vaccination. The CDR3 bases are TGTGCCAGCAGCTACGGAGCGGGAGCCTACAATGAGCAGTTCTTC. It codes for CASSYGAGAYNEQFF.